This TCR beta chain was sequenced for a study of radiation and T cells in renal cell carcinoma. CDR3 length: 11 residues. Trimming removed 6 bases from V and 3 bases from J, with 8 bases in between. The germline V gene encodes CDR1 DFQATT and CDR2 SNEGSKA (reference sequence). Clones were sequenced by immunoSEQ multiplex PCR, and TCRdb holds only the in-frame ones, with some missing. The sample lists 140,000 to 150,000 clones; roughly nine tenths were seen once. Time point in this sample: baseline pretreatment blood. Treatment noted: 15 Gy SBRT to primary tumor, nephrectomy 4 weeks later. Radiation-treated patients gave blood at baseline, week 2 and week 4. The tumor was a clear cell renal cell carcinoma.

The TCR sequence derives from a woman aged 70-85 years with renal cell carcinoma. Sample: blood, taken from a patient whose treatment included radiotherapy and nephrectomy. The chain employs TRBV20-1 and TRBJ1-1; unclear D gene. For the CDR3, the DNA is TGCAGTGCCCCCCCTGACACTGAAGCTTTCTTT. Its protein product is CSAPPDTEAFF.